Listed below are T cell receptor beta chains from one sample, sequenced in a study of blood T cell repertoires in COVID-19. Some clones are missing from TCRdb's copy, which holds only in-frame ones; the method was immunoSEQ multiplex PCR. The sample has under 250,000 clones; 65% to 85% are singletons. Sequencing input: peripheral blood. Every receptor here comes from a young woman who had recovered from COVID-19. The conserved cysteine and the conserved F or W are not part of the CDR3 here.

TRBV6-5 | ASRDWAAGEQY
TRBV3-1/TRBV3-2 | ASSPTSWPDTQY
TRBV15 | ATSRSGGDDEQY
TRBV29-1 | SVSQGISAGELF
TRBV5-4 | ASSLAGLAGGDNEQF
TRBV9 | ASSPQGQPNTEAF
TRBV6-5 | ASTNGVGDSYEQY
TRBV21-1 | ASSNNSRYRKDNEQF
TRBV13 | ASSKTGSYSKRETQY
TRBV19 | ASSIRGRVPKETQY
TRBV25-1 | ASSRDSYGYT
TRBV5-5 | ASSLEPAGGIDTQY
TRBV2 | AREGQGNGYT
TRBV7-2 | ASSLARQLAYEQY
TRBV5-6 | ASSLAWGRALINEQF
TRBV5-1 | ASSLASGREDTQY
TRBV5-1 | ASSAGLGMDTQY
TRBV29-1 | SVGIGGFDEQY
TRBV10-3 | ASREGMGLGGYT
TRBV7-2 | ASSPTWASGSGETQY
TRBV4-1 | ASSQIGTGLLYGYT
TRBV19 | ASSIGLVNEQF
TRBV20-1 | SASSVGTQY